This T cell receptor (beta chain) appears in the sequencing data of a study of blood T cell repertoires in COVID-19. In the study overall: COVID-19 samples, acute and convalescent, were from the United States, Italy and Spain. Nucleic acid was either cDNA or gDNA, and it came from T cells, B-cell-depleted T cells, or PBMCs.

The CDR3 is 20 amino acids. Trimming at V came to 4 bases and at J to 0 bases, leaving 16 bases not matched to a gene. Germline CDR1 and CDR2: SGHRS and YFSETQ. Authors' analysis steps: Amplification with reference gene primers provided the estimates of nucleated cell counts. Data came from immunoSEQ multiplex PCR; TCRdb stores just in-frame clones and leaves some out. V, J and clone size are those of that table, while D and trimming were read from the DNA. This table has approximately 210,000 clones, 88% appearing once. Material: peripheral blood. This rearrangement joins TRBV5-1 to TRBJ2-1; 10 positions match TRBD2. The origin of this receptor is a man between 65 and 85 years old with acute or convalescent COVID-19. CDR3 region: CASSKRTTSGKTASYNEQFF. The CDR3 DNA follows: TGCGCCAGCAGCAAGCGCACAACTAGCGGGAAAACCGCCTCCTACAATGAGCAGTTCTTC. Combining the CDR3 with reference TRBV5-1 and TRBJ2-1 gives the whole variable domain KAGVTQTPRYLIKTRGQQVTLSCSPISGHRSVSWYQQTPGQGLQFLFEYFSETQRNKGNFPGRFSGRQFSNSRSEMNVSTLELGDSALYLCASSKRTTSGKTASYNEQFFGPGTRLTVL.